This TCR beta chain stems from a study of vaccination effects on CD4 cells after COVID-19 (dated by TCRdb to between 2021 and 2022). As for the study more broadly: Each participant received two doses of an mRNA SARS-CoV-2 vaccine, either BNT162b2 or mRNA-1273. SARS-CoV-2 spike-specific CD4+ TCR repertoires were compared before and after mRNA vaccination in COVID-19 convalescent patients and in infection-naive vaccine recipients. A total of 10 COVID-19 convalescent patients and a handful of SARS-CoV-2-naive healthy vaccine recipients were included in the full study. The Oncomine TCR Beta short-read assay on an Illumina iSeq 100 was used to sequence cultures from other donors in the study.

In the ViraFEST assay, PBMC were stimulated with viral peptide pools, and antigen-specific CD4+ T cell clonotypes were then identified by expansion using TCR sequencing. After roughly 11 days of culture, CD4+ T cells were isolated with the EasySep CD4+ T cell isolation kit. The absence of prior SARS-CoV-2 infection in healthy vaccine recipients was confirmed by negative nucleocapsid antibodies before and after vaccination. Each well held two million PBMC cultured in IMDM containing about 5.5% human AB serum, 10 IU/ml IL-2 and gentamicin, along with 8 to 10 ug/ml peptides. On days 3 and 7, half of the culture medium was replaced with fresh IL-2-containing medium. Each peptide stimulation condition was cultured in triplicate wells unless otherwise noted. Using Ficoll-Paque Plus gradient centrifugation, PBMC were separated from whole blood and then either used fresh or cryopreserved at -140C. The overlapping peptide pools covered the spike proteins of SARS-CoV-2 and of the common cold coronaviruses HCoV-NL63, HCoV-OC43 and HCoV-229E. The QIAamp micro DNA kit was used to extract genomic DNA from the cultured CD4+ T cells.

Including the terminal cysteine and phenylalanine, the CDR3 comprises 15 residues. CDR3 DNA only is kept here, 45 bases in frame from base 1. For CDR1 and CDR2, the germline V gene (reference sequence) lists LNHDA and SQIVND. V and J are truncated by 5 bases and 2 bases respectively, leaving an intervening sequence of 13 bases. Beyond this particular receptor, the publication reports: At late post-vaccination timepoints, both infection-induced and vaccine-induced clones showed marked clonal contraction, consistent with waning T cell responses. In healthy vaccine recipients, vaccine-induced clones were almost all SARS-CoV-2 mono-reactive, with only 1 of 255 being cross-reactive with common cold coronaviruses. The study was limited by a small number of convalescent patients and lacked early post-infection timepoints.

Libraries were built with the immunoSEQ multiplex PCR assay. TCR beta CDR3 sequencing was performed on DNA from the cultured, isolated CD4+ T cells. In the authors' own workflow: Non-productive TCR sequences were removed and reads were trimmed to the CDR3 region, keeping CDR3s of at least 7 amino acids. Antigen-specific clonotypes were identified using the MANAFEST web app by comparison of expansion in peptide wells against reference cultures. Positive clones required FDR<0.05 expansion versus reference and all other wells, odds ratio above 5, and frequency above 0.1% in two replicate wells. Clonotypes significantly expanded in SARS-CoV-2 spike wells and in at least one common cold coronavirus spike condition were defined as cross-reactive. CDR3 similarity was assessed by Levenshtein distance using the stringdist R package, and unrooted trees were constructed with ape in R 3.6.1. Here the immuneACCESS table is served through TCRdb, limited to in-frame sequences with V and J called. Missing clones are a known gap in these copies; in checked studies unresolved V genes cover under half, and the rest lacks a known reason. V and J calls and clone size are given by that table; D and trimming were obtained from the DNA. The sample table records around 63,000 clones; roughly 76% of these occur just once. Together, the top ten hold roughly 4% of the sample.

Concerning this clone itself: No cognate antigen has been identified for it. Base-call qualities are not available, and no considerably larger clone is one nucleotide away.

This chain joins TRBV19 to TRBJ1-5, with no D gene named confidently. The source was CD4+ T cells from PBMCs cultured with HCoV-OC43 spike peptides, collected before COVID-19 vaccination. Taken with the paper, the label for cell subset or site translates to: HCoV-OC43 spike overlapping peptide pool stimulation. This receptor was obtained from a human donor who received a COVID-19 vaccine. The CDR3 loop reads CASSLRNSRNQPQHF. In nucleotide form, the sequence is TGTGCCAGTAGTCTACGGAACAGCCGCAATCAGCCCCAGCATTTT.